A single sample is the source of the 6 T cell receptor beta chains below, sequenced in a study of blood T cell repertoires in COVID-19. Sequenced by immunoSEQ multiplex PCR; TCRdb stores in-frame clones only, minus some. This sample has some 250,000 clones, with about 80% found just once. Material for sequencing was peripheral blood. These receptors were taken from a woman older than 75 with acute or convalescent COVID-19.

This rearrangement joins TRBV11-2 to TRBJ1-4, with TRBD1 identical over 9 bases. V lost 5 bases and J lost 12; bases outside the gene matches: 10. The length of the CDR3 is 14 residues. The V gene's germline CDR1 is SGHAT and CDR2 FQNNGV. DNA for the CDR3: TGTGCCAGCAGCCGTACTACAGGGGGCACCGAACTGTTTTTT. Amino acid sequence: CASSRTTGGTELFF.

The chain recombines TRBV15 with TRBJ2-5, with D possibly TRBD2 on 5 matching bases. Deletions cut 0 bases from V and 1 base from J, with 21 bases between. CDR1 is LNHNV, CDR2 YYDKDF, per germline (reference sequence). The CDR3 loop spans 19 amino acids. CDR3 nucleotides: TGTGCCACCAGCAGAGATCAAATCCGCGGAGGTACCCGCCAAGAGACCCAGTACTTC. This encodes CATSRDQIRGGTRQETQYF.

This clone was counted between two and nine times. The rearrangement joins TRBV27 to TRBJ2-2; 8 bases match TRBD1. Germline lookup yields CDR1 MNHEY and CDR2 SMNVEV (reference sequence). The CDR3 covers 15 residues. With V trimmed by 7 bases and J by 3 bases, 7 bases remained unmatched. This CDR3 is CASKPQGAYTGELFF. CDR3 coding DNA: TGTGCCAGCAAACCGCAGGGGGCGTACACCGGGGAGCTGTTTTTT.

The CDR3 region is CASSGLFGAHYGYTF. CDR3 DNA: TGTGCCAGCAGTGGACTGTTTGGGGCCCACTATGGCTACACCTTC. The chain combines TRBV2 with TRBJ1-2, with a tentative D call TRBD1 (5 bases). The germline gives CDR1 SNHLY, CDR2 FYNNEI. This CDR3 has 15 amino acids. V lost 4 bases, J lost 3 bases, and 15 bases lay in between.

CDR3 amino acids: CASSVQGPYGYTF. For the CDR3, the DNA is TGTGCCAGCAGCGTACAGGGCCCCTATGGCTACACCTTC. J is TRBJ1-2 and V is TRBV5-4, with a possible D match to TRBD1 (6 bases). CDR1 and CDR2 (germline): SGHNT, YYREEE (reference sequence). The CDR3 length is 13 residues. Trimming stripped 4 bases from V and 4 bases from J, with 11 bases between.

The genes are TRBV3-1 (or the pseudogene TRBV3-2) and TRBJ2-2; D possibly corresponds to TRBD2 (7 bases). V lost 7 bases, J lost 3 bases, and 12 bases lay in between. This CDR3 is 14 amino acids long. The V gene's germline CDR1 is LGHDT and CDR2 YNNKEL (reference sequence). For the CDR3, the DNA is TGTGCCAGCACCTGGGGGGGCGACACCGGGGAGCTGTTTTTT. It specifies CASTWGGDTGELFF.